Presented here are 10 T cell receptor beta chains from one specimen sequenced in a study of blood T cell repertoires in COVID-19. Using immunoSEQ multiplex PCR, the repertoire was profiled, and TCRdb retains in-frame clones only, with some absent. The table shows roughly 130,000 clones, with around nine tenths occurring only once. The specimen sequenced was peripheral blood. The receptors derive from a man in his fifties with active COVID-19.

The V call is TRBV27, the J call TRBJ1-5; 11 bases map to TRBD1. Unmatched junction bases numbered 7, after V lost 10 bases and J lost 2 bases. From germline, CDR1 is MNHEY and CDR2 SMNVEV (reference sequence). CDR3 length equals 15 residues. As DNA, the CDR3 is TGTGCCACTGGGACAGGGGGTTGGGGCAATCAGCCCCAGCATTTT. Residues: CATGTGGWGNQPQHF.

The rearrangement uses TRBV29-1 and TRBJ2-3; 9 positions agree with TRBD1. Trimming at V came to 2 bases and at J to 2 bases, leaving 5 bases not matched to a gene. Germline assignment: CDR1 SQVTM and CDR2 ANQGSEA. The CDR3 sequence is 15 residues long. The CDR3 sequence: CSVEYRGLDTDTQYF. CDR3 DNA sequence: TGCAGCGTTGAATACAGGGGGCTGGACACAGATACGCAGTATTTT.

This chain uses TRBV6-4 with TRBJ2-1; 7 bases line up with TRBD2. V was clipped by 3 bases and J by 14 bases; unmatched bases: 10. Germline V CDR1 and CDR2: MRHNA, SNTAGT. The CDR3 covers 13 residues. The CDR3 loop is CASSEGEAGRKFF. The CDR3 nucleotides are TGTGCCAGCAGTGAAGGCGAAGCGGGGCGAAAGTTCTTC.

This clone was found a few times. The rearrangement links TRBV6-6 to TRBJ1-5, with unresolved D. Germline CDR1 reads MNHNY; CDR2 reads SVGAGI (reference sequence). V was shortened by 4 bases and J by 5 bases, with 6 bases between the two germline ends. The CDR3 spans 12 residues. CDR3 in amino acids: CASSSGDQPQHF. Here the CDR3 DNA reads TGTGCCAGCAGTTCGGGAGATCAGCCCCAGCATTTT.

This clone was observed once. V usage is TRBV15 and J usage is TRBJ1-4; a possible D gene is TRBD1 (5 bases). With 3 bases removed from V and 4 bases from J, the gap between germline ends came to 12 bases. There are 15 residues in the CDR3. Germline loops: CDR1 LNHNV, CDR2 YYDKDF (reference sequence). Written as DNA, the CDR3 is TGTGCCACCAGCAGCGGGACTCTCGGTAATGAAAAACTGTTTTTT. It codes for CATSSGTLGNEKLFF.

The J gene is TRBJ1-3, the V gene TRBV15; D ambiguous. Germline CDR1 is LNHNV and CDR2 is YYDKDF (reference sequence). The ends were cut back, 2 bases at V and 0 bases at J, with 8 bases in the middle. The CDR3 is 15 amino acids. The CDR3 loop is CATSRQYSSGNTIYF. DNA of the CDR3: TGTGCCACCAGCAGACAATATAGCTCTGGAAACACCATATATTTT.

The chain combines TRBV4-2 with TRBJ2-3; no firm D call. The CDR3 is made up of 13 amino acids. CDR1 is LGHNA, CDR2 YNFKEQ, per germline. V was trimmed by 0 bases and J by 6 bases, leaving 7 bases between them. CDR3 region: CASSQDFGDTQYF. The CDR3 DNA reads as TGTGCCAGCAGCCAAGATTTCGGTGATACGCAGTATTTT.

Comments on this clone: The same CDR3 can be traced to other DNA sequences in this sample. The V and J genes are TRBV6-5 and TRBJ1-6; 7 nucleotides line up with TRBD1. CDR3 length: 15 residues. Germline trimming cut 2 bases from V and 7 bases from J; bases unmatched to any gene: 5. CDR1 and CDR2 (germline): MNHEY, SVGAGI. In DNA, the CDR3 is TGTGCCAGCAGTTACCGACAGGGTGGGAATTCACCCCTCCACTTT. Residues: CASSYRQGGNSPLHF.

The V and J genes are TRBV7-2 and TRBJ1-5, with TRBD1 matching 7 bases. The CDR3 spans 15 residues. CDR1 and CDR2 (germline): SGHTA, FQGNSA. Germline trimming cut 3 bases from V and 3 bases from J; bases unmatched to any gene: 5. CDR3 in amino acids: CASSFLTGPNQPQHF. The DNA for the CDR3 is TGTGCCAGCAGCTTCTTGACAGGGCCCAATCAGCCCCAGCATTTT.

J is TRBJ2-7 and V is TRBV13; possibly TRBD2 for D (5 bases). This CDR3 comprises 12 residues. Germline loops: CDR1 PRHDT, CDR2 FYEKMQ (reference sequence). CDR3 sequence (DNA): TGTGCCAGCACGGCGGGCCGCGATAGGCGAGGCGTC. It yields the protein CASTAGRDRRGV.